The rows below give T cell receptor beta chains drawn from one sample of a study of T cells after yellow fever vaccination. A single record per CDR3 protein comes from TCRdb applying MiXCR to the 5' RACE reads. The sample lists roughly 500,000 distinct CDR3 sequences, around 21% occurring once. Sample: PBMCs, taken 15 days after the yellow fever booster vaccination. The origin of the receptors is a man under 40 who received the YFV17D yellow fever vaccine. Both conserved end residues are part of each CDR3. Fields, in order: D gene, V gene, clone size, J gene, CDR3 protein, CDR3 DNA. D genes are given only for firm matches. Clone size is not always given. Where it is, it says once, few, many or a class for expanded clones.

TRBD1	TRBV5-4	-	TRBJ2-2	CATRDRGHGELFF	TGTGCCACCCGGGACAGGGGGCACGGGGAGCTGTTTTTT
TRBD1	TRBV7-2	-	TRBJ1-5	CASSLRQGFQPQHF	TGTGCCAGCAGCCTCCGACAGGGCTTCCAGCCCCAGCATTTT
-	TRBV27	-	TRBJ2-2	CASSLALGAPTGELFF	TGTGCCAGCAGTTTAGCTCTCGGGGCGCCCACCGGGGAGCTGTTTTTT
TRBD1	TRBV6-1	few	TRBJ1-2	CASREDRGGYGYTF	TGTGCCAGCAGAGAGGACAGGGGAGGCTATGGCTACACCTTC
TRBD1	TRBV20-1	-	TRBJ2-7	CSARQGSSYEQYF	TGCAGTGCGCGACAGGGAAGCTCCTACGAGCAGTACTTC
TRBD2	TRBV5-1	-	TRBJ2-1	CASSLAGGIEFNKQFF	TGCGCCAGCAGTCTAGCGGGAGGGATCGAATTTAATAAGCAGTTCTTC
-	TRBV7-9	few	TRBJ2-7	CASSLGLEASEQYF	TGTGCCAGCAGCTTAGGGCTGGAGGCCAGCGAGCAGTACTTC
TRBD2	TRBV7-3	-	TRBJ2-5	CASSFSGTPQETQYF	TGTGCCAGCAGCTTTAGCGGGACGCCCCAAGAGACCCAGTACTTC
TRBD2	TRBV5-4	few	TRBJ2-2	CASSSQTSGRPGELFF	TGTGCCAGCAGCTCCCAGACTAGCGGGAGACCCGGGGAGCTGTTTTTT
TRBD1	TRBV11-2	-	TRBJ2-7	CASSVSDRGNYEQYF	TGTGCCAGCAGCGTATCCGACAGGGGGAACTACGAGCAGTACTTC
TRBD2	TRBV20-1	-	TRBJ2-1	CSATYLRGRSYNEQFF	TGCAGTGCCACATACCTTCGCGGGAGATCCTACAATGAGCAGTTCTTC
TRBD2	TRBV7-2	-	TRBJ2-7	CASSSATSGRGEQYF	TGTGCCAGCAGCTCGGCGACTAGCGGGAGGGGCGAGCAGTACTTC
-	TRBV5-4	few	TRBJ2-3	CASSLYYSTDTQYF	TGTGCCAGCAGCTTGTACTACTCCACAGATACGCAGTATTTT
-	TRBV11-2	few	TRBJ2-1	CASSLVPSRGLYREQFF	TGTGCCAGCAGCTTAGTTCCCAGTCGTGGCCTCTACAGGGAGCAGTTCTTC